Below, 31 T cell receptor beta chains from the same sample are listed, as sequenced in a study of blood T cell repertoires in COVID-19. Repertoires were generated with immunoSEQ multiplex PCR, while TCRdb's copy carries only in-frame clones and drops some. This sample carries 200,000 to 250,000 clones, about nine tenths of them seen once, and the ten largest clones take roughly 2.7%. Material: PBMCs or T cells enriched from blood (not recorded which). The receptors originated from a woman aged 25 to 39 who had recovered from COVID-19.

The chain couples TRBV3-1 (or the pseudogene TRBV3-2) to TRBJ2-1, with TRBD2 identical over 12 bases. After removal of 4 bases from V and 8 bases from J, the junction contained 9 bases not matched to a gene. The CDR3 spans 16 residues. The V gene's germline CDR1 is LGHDT and CDR2 YNNKEL (reference sequence). This CDR3 reads CASSRRTSGAFYEQFF. The CDR3 DNA follows: TGTGCCAGCAGCCGCAGGACTAGCGGGGCTTTTTATGAGCAGTTCTTC.

The chain combines TRBV7-8 with TRBJ1-2, with no clear D. The CDR3 runs to 14 residues. The germline V gene has CDR1 SGHVS and CDR2 FQNEAQ. The V end lost 5 bases, the J end lost 4 bases, and 14 bases lay between the germline ends. CDR3 bases: TGTGCCAGCAGCGACAAATCGGCCGTCTATGGCTACACCTTC. Translation: CASSDKSAVYGYTF.

The chain combines TRBV9 with TRBJ2-5; TRBD2 agrees at 14 bases. With V trimmed by 4 bases and J by 1 base, 6 bases remained unmatched. CDR3 length: 17 amino acids. Germline V gives CDR1 SGDLS, CDR2 YYNGEE. The CDR3 region is CASSPGLAGGPQETQYF. In DNA form, the CDR3 reads TGTGCCAGCAGCCCAGGACTAGCGGGGGGTCCCCAAGAGACCCAGTACTTC.

This chain uses TRBV13 with TRBJ2-3; TRBD2 matches at 8 bases. Germline V CDR1 and CDR2: PRHDT, FYEKMQ (reference sequence). With V trimmed by 4 bases and J by 6 bases, 9 bases remained unmatched. The CDR3 sequence is 15 residues long. CDR3 in DNA: TGTGCCAGCAGCTCCCGGGGGGGAGCGGGGGATACGCAGTATTTT. Its protein product is CASSSRGGAGDTQYF.

This clone occurred a few times. V gene TRBV6-1 combines with J gene TRBJ1-1, with 8 bases identical to TRBD1. The CDR3 is 14 amino acids. The trim removed 2 bases at V and 4 bases at J, leaving 3 bases unmatched. CDR1 is MNHNS, CDR2 SASEGT, per germline. DNA of the CDR3: TGTGCCAGCAGTGAACCGGGACAGGCCACTGAAGCTTTCTTT. This translates into CASSEPGQATEAFF.

The CDR3 nucleotides read TGTGCTAGTGGTTGGATACTAGCGGGGGGGTATAACAATGAGCAGTTCTTC. As protein: CASGWILAGGYNNEQFF. The V and J genes are TRBV12-5 and TRBJ2-1; 13 positions match TRBD2. With 4 bases clipped from V and 5 bases from J, the junction kept 8 bases outside the gene matches. The CDR3 runs 17 residues. CDR1 and CDR2 from the germline V gene are LGHNT and FRNRAP.

The CDR3 spells CASSLETDHYGYTF. DNA of the CDR3: TGTGCCAGCAGCTTGGAGACAGACCACTATGGCTACACCTTC. The J gene is TRBJ1-2, the V gene TRBV5-4; D may be TRBD1 (5 bases). There are 14 residues in the CDR3. Germline V CDR1 and CDR2: SGHNT, YYREEE (reference sequence). The ends were cut back, 0 bases at V and 3 bases at J, with 9 bases in the middle.

The chain employs TRBV4-2 and TRBJ2-1; D is uncertain. The germline V and J ends were trimmed by 0 bases and 8 bases, with 11 bases remaining between them. Germline loops: CDR1 LGHNA, CDR2 YNFKEQ. CDR3 length equals 14 residues. CDR3 sequence reads: CASSQELYFHEQFF. The CDR3 bases are TGTGCCAGCAGCCAAGAACTTTACTTCCATGAGCAGTTCTTC.

The V gene is TRBV5-6, the J gene TRBJ2-5, with a possible D match to TRBD2 (6 bases). The CDR3 is 15 amino acids. From germline, CDR1 is SGHDT and CDR2 YYEEEE. Trimming left V 2 bases short and J 0 bases short, with 11 bases between. The CDR3 bases are TGTGCCAGCAGCTTTAAGGAGGGCTACCAAGAGACCCAGTACTTC. Its translation is CASSFKEGYQETQYF.

The chain is built from TRBV21-1 and TRBJ2-1; TRBD2, as called in the table, went unchecked against the DNA. TRBV21-1 is a listed pseudogene. The CDR3 extends over 19 amino acids. The CDR3 DNA is TGTGCCAGCAGACCCGGGACTAGCGGGCTCCTTAGCTCCTACAATGAGCAGTTCTTC. Amino acids: CASRPGTSGLLSSYNEQFF.

Only one count was recorded for this clone. V gene TRBV7-2 combines with J gene TRBJ1-5, with D unresolved. With 5 bases removed from V and 5 bases from J, the gap between germline ends came to 16 bases. CDR3 size: 15 residues. Germline V gene lookup returns CDR1 SGHTA and CDR2 FQGNSA. The CDR3 coding sequence is TGTGCCAGCAGCCCTCTCGGCGGAAGTTATCAGCCCCAGCATTTT. Its translation: CASSPLGGSYQPQHF.

This clone occurred once. This sequence joins TRBV3-1 (or the pseudogene TRBV3-2) and TRBJ2-2; D unresolved. There are 15 residues in the CDR3. The V end was cut by 2 bases, the J end by 4 bases, with 11 bases between. Looked up from germline, CDR1 is LGHDT and CDR2 is YNNKEL (reference sequence). The CDR3 bases are TGTGCCAGCAGCCAATGGCTTACCGTCACCGGGGAGCTGTTTTTT. Translating it yields CASSQWLTVTGELFF.

The V gene is TRBV5-4, the J gene TRBJ2-1, with D maybe TRBD1 (6 bases). V was pared by 7 bases and J by 0 bases, with 8 bases between. The CDR3 is 13 residues long. Germline CDR1 is SGHNT and CDR2 is YYREEE (reference sequence). The CDR3 sequence is CASRTDSYNEQFF. Here the CDR3 DNA reads TGTGCCAGCCGGACAGACTCCTACAATGAGCAGTTCTTC.

Concerning this clone: The identical CDR3 is also encoded by other nucleotide sequences in the sample. This sequence joins TRBV5-1 and TRBJ2-2; D may be TRBD1 (6 bases). CDR1 is SGHRS and CDR2 is YFSETQ in the germline V gene. V was clipped by 4 bases and J by 0 bases, with 10 bases between them. There are 15 residues in the CDR3. CDR3 in amino acids: CASSLQGSNTGELFF. The CDR3, as DNA: TGCGCCAGCAGCCTACAGGGCTCGAACACCGGGGAGCTGTTTTTT. The full variable domain, rest sourced from reference TRBV5-1 and TRBJ2-2, is KAGVTQTPRYLIKTRGQQVTLSCSPISGHRSVSWYQQTPGQGLQFLFEYFSETQRNKGNFPGRFSGRQFSNSRSEMNVSTLELGDSALYLCASSLQGSNTGELFFGEGSRLTVL.

The rearrangement links TRBV27 to TRBJ2-1; maybe TRBD1 (5 bases). The germline CDR1 and CDR2 sequences are MNHEY and SMNVEV (reference sequence). The ends were cut back, 5 bases at V and 5 bases at J, with 13 bases in the middle. This CDR3 contains 14 residues. The CDR3 loop reads CASSALGRDNEQFF. DNA for the CDR3: TGTGCCAGCAGTGCCTTGGGGCGCGACAATGAGCAGTTCTTC.

The rearrangement links TRBV7-2 to TRBJ1-4; possible D gene TRBD1, 6 bases. The CDR3 is 15 amino acids. V was trimmed by 2 bases and J by 8 bases, leaving 15 bases between them. Germline CDR1 SGHTA, CDR2 FQGNSA. Here the CDR3 reads CASSLPGGPYEKLFF. As DNA, the CDR3 is TGTGCCAGCAGCTTACCTGGGGGCCCGTACGAAAAACTGTTTTTT.

The chain links TRBV9 to TRBJ2-3; D ambiguous. Germline values: CDR1 SGDLS, CDR2 YYNGEE. The CDR3 length is 11 residues. V lost 3 bases and J lost 6, with 5 bases in between. The CDR3 here is CASSAADTQYF. The DNA for the CDR3 is TGTGCCAGCAGCGCCGCGGATACGCAGTATTTT. Supplemented by reference TRBV9 and TRBJ2-3, the full variable domain reads DSGVTQTPKHLITATGQRVTLRCSPRSGDLSVYWYQQSLDQGLQFLIQYYNGEERAKGNILERFSAQQFPDLHSELNLSSLELGDSALYFCASSAADTQYFGPGTRLTVL.

The J gene is TRBJ1-1, the V gene TRBV5-1; D possibly corresponds to TRBD1 (5 bases). Germline V gives CDR1 SGHRS, CDR2 YFSETQ. Trimming cost V 0 bases and J 0 bases, with 12 bases left between them. The CDR3 loop spans 16 amino acids. CDR3 residues: CASSLAGKAVNTEAFF. The CDR3 DNA sequence: TGCGCCAGCAGCTTGGCAGGGAAAGCCGTGAACACTGAAGCTTTCTTT.

This clone was recorded once. The chain employs TRBV5-5 and TRBJ1-3; 7 bases match TRBD1. CDR1 is SGHKS and CDR2 is YYEKEE in the germline V gene (reference sequence). This CDR3 has 16 residues. J lost 0 bases, V lost 3 bases, and 6 bases had no gene match. Written as DNA, the CDR3 is TGTGCCAGCAGCTATTCCCGGGACAGCTCTGGAAACACCATATATTTT. Protein sequence: CASSYSRDSSGNTIYF.

The rearrangement uses TRBV6-1 and TRBJ1-5; 12 bases line up with TRBD1. V shed 2 bases and J 6 bases; nucleotides not matched to a gene: 8. Germline V gene lookup returns CDR1 MNHNS and CDR2 SASEGT. This CDR3 has 17 amino acids. The CDR3 region is CASSETGTGGLGQPQHF. As DNA, the CDR3 is TGTGCCAGCAGTGAAACCGGGACAGGGGGCTTGGGTCAGCCCCAGCATTTT.

CDR3 sequence (DNA): TGTGCCAGCAGCCCCACCGTCTGGGGTTGGGGGGACCATCAGCCCCAGCATTTT. Protein: CASSPTVWGWGDHQPQHF. The chain has TRBV7-2 and TRBJ1-5; D possibly corresponds to TRBD1 (5 bases). The length of the CDR3 is 18 residues. CDR1 is SGHTA, CDR2 FQGNSA, per germline. The germline V and J ends were trimmed by 5 bases and 5 bases, with 25 bases remaining between them.

The rearrangement uses TRBV29-1 and TRBJ2-1; 7 nucleotides match TRBD2. Losses at the gene ends were 3 bases for V and 2 bases for J; bases not matched to a gene: 7. Germline values: CDR1 SQVTM, CDR2 ANQGSEA. The CDR3 consists of 15 residues. The CDR3 sequence: CSVDGAGTTYNEQFF. Here the CDR3 DNA reads TGCAGCGTTGATGGCGCCGGGACTACCTACAATGAGCAGTTCTTC.

V is TRBV5-1 and J is TRBJ1-2; maybe TRBD1 (6 bases). Per germline, CDR1 SGHRS and CDR2 YFSETQ. The length of the CDR3 is 16 residues. V lost 0 bases and J lost 6, with 18 bases in between. In DNA, the CDR3 is TGCGCCAGCAGCTTGGGAGGTGCAGGGGCGATTGATGGCTACACCTTC. Amino acid sequence: CASSLGGAGAIDGYTF.

This sequence joins TRBV4-1 and TRBJ2-7, with 7 bases fitting TRBD1. Germline lookup yields CDR1 MGHRA and CDR2 YSYEKL. This CDR3 region has 13 residues. Unmatched junction bases numbered 3, after V lost 4 bases and J lost 3 bases. CDR3 sequence (DNA): TGCGCCAGCAGCCCCGACAGGGACTACGAGCAGTACTTC. This translates into CASSPDRDYEQYF.

The chain carries TRBV2 and TRBJ2-5; D is possibly TRBD1 (5 bases). The germline gives CDR1 SNHLY, CDR2 FYNNEI. V lost 5 bases and J 4 bases, leaving 17 bases between the germline ends. The CDR3 is made up of 15 amino acids. The CDR3 sequence: CASSSVGLVRETQYF. DNA for the CDR3: TGTGCCAGCAGTTCCGTGGGGCTAGTGAGAGAGACCCAGTACTTC.

CDR3 coding DNA: TGTGCCAGCAGCGCCTTTAGACTAGCCCCTTCCTACGAGCAGTACTTC. This encodes CASSAFRLAPSYEQYF. This chain uses TRBV9 with TRBJ2-7; 7 positions agree with TRBD2. The V segment lost 3 bases and the J segment 1 base; nucleotides outside the gene matches: 10. The CDR3 runs to 16 residues. From germline, CDR1 is SGDLS and CDR2 YYNGEE.

This clone came up once. The chain is built from TRBV9 and TRBJ2-3; TRBD2 aligns across 9 bases. The CDR3 runs 14 residues. Unmatched junction bases numbered 2, after V lost 3 bases and J lost 3 bases. CDR1 and CDR2 (germline): SGDLS, YYNGEE. The CDR3 loop reads CASSEGLATDTQYF. The CDR3 bases are TGTGCCAGCAGCGAGGGACTAGCAACAGATACGCAGTATTTT.

V and J are TRBV4-3 and TRBJ1-5; TRBD1 agrees at 7 bases. The CDR3 spans 15 residues. J gave up 6 bases and V 0 bases, and 5 bases lay outside the gene matches. Per germline, CDR1 LGHNA and CDR2 YSLEER. CDR3 sequence reads: CASSQDRAGGQPQHF. The CDR3 DNA reads TGCGCCAGCAGCCAAGATAGGGCAGGGGGTCAGCCCCAGCATTTT.

J is TRBJ2-1 and V is TRBV11-3; possibly TRBD1 for D (7 bases). The CDR3 totals 18 residues. With 0 bases removed from V and 6 bases from J, the gap between germline ends came to 21 bases. CDR1 SGHNT and CDR2 YENEEA come from the germline V gene. CDR3 nucleotide sequence: TGTGCCAGCAGCTTAGAACTAAGCGGGCAGACAGGGCGCAATGAGCAGTTCTTC. Protein sequence: CASSLELSGQTGRNEQFF.

This sequence joins TRBV18 and TRBJ2-1; D gene unclear. V lost 3 bases, J lost 5 bases, and 14 bases lay in between. The CDR3 contains 15 residues. Germline CDR1 reads KGHSH; CDR2 reads LQKENI. In DNA form, the CDR3 reads TGTGCCAGCTCACCCCAAGAACAGATTAACAATGAGCAGTTCTTC. This translates into CASSPQEQINNEQFF.

The chain joins TRBV6-5 to TRBJ2-5; maybe TRBD2 (6 bases). V gave up 8 bases and J gave up 1 base, with 11 bases separating them. Germline values: CDR1 MNHEY, CDR2 SVGAGI. The CDR3 is made up of 13 amino acids. The CDR3 nucleotides are TGTGCCAGCGCGCGCGGGACCCAAGAGACCCAGTACTTC. Translating gives CASARGTQETQYF.